The T cell receptor beta chain under discussion was sequenced for a study of T cell changes during pregnancy in multiple sclerosis. The repertoire was sequenced with immunoSEQ multiplex PCR; TCRdb's copy has only in-frame clones and lacks some. The table has around 60,000 clones, about 88% seen once. This clone has just one count. This CDR3 spans 12 amino acids. Germline V gene data show CDR1 as SEHNR and CDR2 as FQNEAQ (reference sequence). Trimming pared 1 base from V and 7 bases from J, leaving 7 bases between. This TCR was recovered from a female donor with multiple sclerosis, enrolled in a pregnancy study. V gene TRBV7-9 combines with J gene TRBJ2-5; D possibly corresponds to TRBD2 (5 bases). Sequenced material: peripheral blood, taken in the first trimester of pregnancy. This chain's CDR3 is CASSLGEGTQYF. The CDR3, as DNA: TGTGCCAGCAGCTTAGGCGAGGGGACCCAGTACTTC.